The 20 T cell receptor beta chains below were found in one sample sequenced in a study of metastatic and nonmetastatic thyroid tumors. Thyroid surgery was preceded by no treatment in any patient. Using MiXCR, TCRdb reanalyzed the PCR reads. The table includes more than 25,000 clones, around 25% detected once. Sample: blood. All receptors come from a female donor with papillary thyroid cancer or a benign thyroid nodule (not recorded which). Some clones in this sample may be carry-over from other donors' samples.

A remark on this clone: The junction departs from the called germline gene at one end, perhaps through a read error. V is TRBV5-6 and J is TRBJ2-2; 9 bases line up with TRBD1. Per germline, CDR1 SGHDT and CDR2 YYEEEE. The CDR3 consists of 15 residues. DNA of the CDR3: TGTGCCAGCAGAGTGGACAGGGGAAACACCGGGGAGATGTTTTTT. Translating it yields CASRVDRGNTGEMFF.

The CDR3 region is CASSLSEGPAYEQYF. CDR3 sequence (DNA): TGCGCCAGCAGCTTAAGCGAGGGCCCCGCCTACGAGCAGTACTTC. V usage is TRBV5-1 and J usage is TRBJ2-7, with D perhaps matching TRBD2 (5 bases). The CDR3 sequence is 15 residues long. Looked up from germline, CDR1 is SGHRS and CDR2 is YFSETQ. The V gene lost 2 bases and the J gene lost 2 bases, with 14 bases spanning the gap.

This rearrangement joins TRBV9 to TRBJ2-3, with 8 positions matching TRBD2. This CDR3 is built from 16 residues. The J segment lost 0 bases and the V segment lost 4 bases, leaving 7 bases of the junction unmatched. Per germline, CDR1 SGDLS and CDR2 YYNGEE. CDR3 loop: CASSLAGGESTDTQYF. CDR3 DNA sequence: TGTGCCAGCAGCTTAGCCGGGGGGGAGAGCACAGATACGCAGTATTTT.

This clone occurred many times. CDR3 in amino acids: CASSGGGLGTEAFF. The CDR3 bases are TGCGCCAGCAGCGGAGGGGGGTTGGGTACTGAAGCTTTCTTT. This sequence joins TRBV5-1 and TRBJ1-1, with D maybe TRBD1 (6 bases). CDR3 length: 14 residues. Germline V gene sequence: CDR1 SGHRS, CDR2 YFSETQ. Trimming left V 4 bases short and J 5 bases short, with 15 bases between.

V gene TRBV12-3 or TRBV12-4 combines with J gene TRBJ1-5; D is uncertain. Trimming took off 5 bases at V and 3 bases at J, with 8 bases between the two ends. This CDR3 comprises 13 residues. The CDR3 nucleotides are TGTGCCAGCAGTCTTAAAGACAATCAGCCCCAGCATTTT. Protein sequence: CASSLKDNQPQHF.

The chain couples TRBV20-1 to TRBJ1-4, with D perhaps TRBD1 (5 bases). The CDR3 runs 12 residues. Germline V gives CDR1 DFQATT, CDR2 SNEGSKA (reference sequence). CDR3 nucleotides: TGCAGCGTTAGGGGCGCGGATGAAAAACTGTTTTTT. Translated: CSVRGADEKLFF.

The rearrangement links TRBV5-1 to TRBJ2-7; maybe TRBD1 (6 bases). From germline, CDR1 is SGHRS and CDR2 YFSETQ. The CDR3 is made up of 15 amino acids. Trimming shortened V by 3 bases and J by 0 bases, and 13 bases separated the two germline ends. For the CDR3, the DNA is TGCGCCAGCAGCTCGACCACAGGGAGCTCCTACGAGCAGTACTTC. The encoded protein is CASSSTTGSSYEQYF.

This clone came up many times. The chain combines TRBV18 with TRBJ1-2; a weak D match, TRBD1 (5 bases). Germline V gene lookup returns CDR1 KGHSH and CDR2 LQKENI. The CDR3 consists of 12 residues. Trimming removed 3 bases from V and 7 bases from J, with 9 bases in between. The CDR3 region has the DNA TGTGCCAGCTCACCGTTGGGGGTTGGCTACACCTTC. Residues: CASSPLGVGYTF. The full variable domain, completed using reference TRBV18 and TRBJ1-2, is NAGVMQNPRHLVRRRGQEARLRCSPMKGHSHVYWYRQLPEEGLKFMVYLQKENIIDESGMPKERFSAEFPKEGPSILRIQQVVRGDSAAYFCASSPLGVGYTFGSGTRLTVV.

This clone came up many times. The chain combines TRBV11-2 with TRBJ2-2; 8 bases are shared with TRBD2. Germline V gene data show CDR1 as SGHAT and CDR2 as FQNNGV. The CDR3 totals 14 residues. V trimming: 2 bases; J trimming: 4 bases; junction bases outside the gene matches: 0. CDR3 protein: CASSLSGSTGELFF. The CDR3 nucleotides read TGTGCCAGCAGCTTAAGCGGGAGCACCGGGGAGCTGTTTTTT.

The gene calls are TRBV12-3 or TRBV12-4 and TRBJ2-3, with D uncertain. CDR3 length: 14 residues. V dropped 6 bases and J dropped 5 bases, with 15 bases sitting between them. The CDR3 sequence: CASRSWSPQDTQYF. CDR3 DNA: TGTGCCAGCAGGAGCTGGTCCCCACAAGATACGCAGTATTTT.

A word on this clone: Germline is not matched at one junction end, which may reflect a read error. The V gene is TRBV7-7, the J gene TRBJ2-5, with 12 bases fitting TRBD2. The CDR3 loop spans 18 amino acids. Germline assignment: CDR1 SSHAT and CDR2 FNYEAQ (reference sequence). CDR3 residues: CASRLGQASGRDRETQYF. The CDR3 DNA sequence: TGTGCTAGCAGATTAGGTCAAGCTAGCGGGAGGGACAGGGAGACCCAGTACTTC.

V is TRBV5-1 and J is TRBJ2-7, with a tentative D call TRBD2 (6 bases). The V end was cut by 2 bases, the J end by 3 bases, with 12 bases between. The CDR3 covers 14 residues. Germline CDR1 and CDR2: SGHRS and YFSETQ. The CDR3 DNA reads as TGCGCCAGCAGCTTTAGCGGTGGGGACTACGAGCAGTACTTC. It codes for CASSFSGGDYEQYF. The variable domain in full, completed from reference TRBV5-1 and TRBJ2-7, reads KAGVTQTPRYLIKTRGQQVTLSCSPISGHRSVSWYQQTPGQGLQFLFEYFSETQRNKGNFPGRFSGRQFSNSRSEMNVSTLELGDSALYLCASSFSGGDYEQYFGPGTRLTVT.

By sample share, this clone is medium-sized (0.01 to 0.1%). The chain has TRBV27 and TRBJ2-1, with 10 bases fitting TRBD1. The CDR3 runs 16 residues. Unmatched junction bases numbered 6, after V lost 5 bases and J lost 2 bases. Looked up from germline, CDR1 is MNHEY and CDR2 is SMNVEV (reference sequence). The CDR3 bases are TGTGCCAGCAGTAAGCCGGGACAGGGGACCTACAATGAGCAGTTCTTC. It specifies CASSKPGQGTYNEQFF.

About this clone itself: A junction end diverges from the germline sequence, so it may reflect a read error. The J gene is TRBJ1-1, the V gene TRBV28; D gene ambiguous. Looked up from germline, CDR1 is MDHEN and CDR2 is SYDVKM. The length of the CDR3 is 13 residues. Here the CDR3 DNA reads TGTGCTAGCAGTTTCGTGGAGAACACTGAAGCTTTCTTT. Its protein product is CASSFVENTEAFF.

This chain links TRBV15 with TRBJ2-5; the D gene is possibly TRBD1 (5 bases). The CDR3 contains 15 residues. V was trimmed by 0 bases and J by 4 bases, leaving 12 bases between them. CDR1 and CDR2 from the germline V gene are LNHNV and YYDKDF (reference sequence). In DNA form, the CDR3 reads TGTGCCACCAGCAGAGAAGGTGACAGTGCAGAGACCCAGTACTTC. Protein sequence: CATSREGDSAETQYF.

Concerning this clone itself: A much larger clonotype is one base distant, so this may be a read error. The conserved closing phenylalanine or tryptophan is absent in this CDR3, likely reflecting a read error. The J gene is TRBJ2-5, the V gene TRBV9; D is uncertain. The CDR3 extends over 13 amino acids. Germline V gives CDR1 SGDLS, CDR2 YYNGEE. V lost 2 bases to trimming and J lost 4 bases, with 9 bases between them. The CDR3 region is CASSVGYSETQYS. Written as DNA, the CDR3 is TGTGCCAGCAGCGTGGGGTACTCAGAGACCCAGTACTCC.

This clone is judged medium-sized. The junction and the germline gene differ at one end; a read error may be behind it. The chain recombines TRBV12-3 or TRBV12-4 with TRBJ2-3, with D perhaps matching TRBD2 (7 bases). The CDR3 contains 14 residues. For the CDR3, the DNA is TGTGCCAGCAAAGGGGGGGCTAGCAAAGATACGCAGTATTTT. Translated, it gives CASKGGASKDTQYF.

In its sample, this clone ranks as medium-sized. The chain joins TRBV6-5 to TRBJ2-7, with 11 bases lining up with TRBD2. Unmatched junction bases numbered 4, after V lost 0 bases and J lost 3 bases. The germline V gene has CDR1 MNHEY and CDR2 SVGAGI. The CDR3 is 16 residues long. The CDR3 spells CASSYSGTSGFYEQYF. The CDR3, as DNA: TGTGCCAGCAGTTACTCCGGGACTAGCGGTTTCTACGAGCAGTACTTC.

The sample holds a few counts of this clone. A much larger clonotype is one base distant, so this may be a read error. The sample holds other DNA sequences that translate to the same CDR3. V gene TRBV5-5 combines with J gene TRBJ1-1, with D tentatively TRBD1 (5 bases). The CDR3 is 14 amino acids. Germline values: CDR1 SGHKS, CDR2 YYEKEE (reference sequence). The CDR3 here is CASSVDSMNTEAFF. CDR3 bases: TGTGCCAGCAGCGTAGACAGTATGAACACTGAAGCTTTCTTC.

This clone is a singleton in its sample. This chain links TRBV11-2 with TRBJ2-5, with no clear D. The germline V gene encodes CDR1 SGHAT and CDR2 FQNNGV. There are 14 residues in the CDR3. Trimming removed 4 bases from V and 3 bases from J, with 12 bases in between. The CDR3 DNA reads as TGTGCCAGCAGCTCAGAATGGAGAGAAGAGACCCAGTACTTC. This translates into CASSSEWREETQYF.